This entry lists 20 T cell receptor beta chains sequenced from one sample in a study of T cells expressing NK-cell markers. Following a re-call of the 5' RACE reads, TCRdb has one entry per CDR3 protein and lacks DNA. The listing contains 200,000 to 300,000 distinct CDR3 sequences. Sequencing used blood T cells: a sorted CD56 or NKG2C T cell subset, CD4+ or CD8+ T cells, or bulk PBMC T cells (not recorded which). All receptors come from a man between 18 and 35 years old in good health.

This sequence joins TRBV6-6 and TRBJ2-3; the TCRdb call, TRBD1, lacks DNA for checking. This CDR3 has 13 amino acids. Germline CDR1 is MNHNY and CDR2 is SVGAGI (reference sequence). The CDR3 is CASVRGGLDTQYF.

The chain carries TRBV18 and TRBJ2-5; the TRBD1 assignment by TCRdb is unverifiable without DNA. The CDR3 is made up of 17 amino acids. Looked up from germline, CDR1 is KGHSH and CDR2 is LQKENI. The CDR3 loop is CASSPPGQLISKETQYF.

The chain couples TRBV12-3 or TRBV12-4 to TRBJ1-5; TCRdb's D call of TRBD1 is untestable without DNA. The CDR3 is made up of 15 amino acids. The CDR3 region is CASTVGTGGNQPQHF.

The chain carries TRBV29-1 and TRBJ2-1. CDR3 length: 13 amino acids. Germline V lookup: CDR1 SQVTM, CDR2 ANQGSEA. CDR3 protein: CSACRGSYNEQFF.

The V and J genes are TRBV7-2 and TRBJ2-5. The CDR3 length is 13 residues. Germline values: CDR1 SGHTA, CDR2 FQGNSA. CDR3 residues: CASSLFTKETQYF.

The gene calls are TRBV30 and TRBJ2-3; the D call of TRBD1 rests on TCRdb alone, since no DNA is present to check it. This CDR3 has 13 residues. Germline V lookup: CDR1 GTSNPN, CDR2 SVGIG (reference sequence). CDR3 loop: CAWGQGSTDTQYF.

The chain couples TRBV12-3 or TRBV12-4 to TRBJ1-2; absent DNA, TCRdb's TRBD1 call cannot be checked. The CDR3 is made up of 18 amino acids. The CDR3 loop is CASSSLRGQGGTNYGYTF.

This CDR3 is CASSQDSQGYTGELFF. V is TRBV4-1 and J is TRBJ2-2; TCRdb proposes TRBD1, but this gene call is untestable without DNA. The CDR3 is 16 amino acids. Germline CDR1 MGHRA, CDR2 YSYEKL.

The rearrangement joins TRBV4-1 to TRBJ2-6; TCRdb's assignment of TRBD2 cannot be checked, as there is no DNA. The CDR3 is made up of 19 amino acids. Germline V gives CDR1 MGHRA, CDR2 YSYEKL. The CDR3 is CASSQIGVRRGTGANVLTF.

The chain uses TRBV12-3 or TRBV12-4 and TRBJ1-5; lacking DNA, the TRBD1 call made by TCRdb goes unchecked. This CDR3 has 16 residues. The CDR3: CASSPQTGFSNQPQHF.

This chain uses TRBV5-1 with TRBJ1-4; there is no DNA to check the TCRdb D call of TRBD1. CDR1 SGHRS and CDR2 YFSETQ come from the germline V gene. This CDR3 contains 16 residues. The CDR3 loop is CASSLEWGPTNEKLFF.

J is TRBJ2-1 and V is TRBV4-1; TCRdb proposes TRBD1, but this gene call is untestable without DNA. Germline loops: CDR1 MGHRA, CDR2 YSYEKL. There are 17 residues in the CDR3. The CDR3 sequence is CASSQDSRGREYNEQFF.

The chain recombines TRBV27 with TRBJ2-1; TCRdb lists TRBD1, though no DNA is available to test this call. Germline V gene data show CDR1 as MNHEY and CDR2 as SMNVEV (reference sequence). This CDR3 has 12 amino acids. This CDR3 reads CASSTRWGEQFF.

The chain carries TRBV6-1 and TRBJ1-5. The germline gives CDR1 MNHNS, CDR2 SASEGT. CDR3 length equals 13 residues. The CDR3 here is CASSSTTRIPQHF.

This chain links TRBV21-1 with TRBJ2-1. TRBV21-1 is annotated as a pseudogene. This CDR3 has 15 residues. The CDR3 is CASSKVQETDNEQFF.

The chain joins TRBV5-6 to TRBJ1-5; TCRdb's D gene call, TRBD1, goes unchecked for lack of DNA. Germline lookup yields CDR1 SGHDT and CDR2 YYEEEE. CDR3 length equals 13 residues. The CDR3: CASSSDRGQPQHF.

CDR3 protein: CASSSLGWEGGYTF. V gene TRBV12-3 or TRBV12-4 combines with J gene TRBJ1-2. This CDR3 spans 14 amino acids.

CDR3 in amino acids: CASSEGPNSPLHF. The chain uses TRBV2 and TRBJ1-6. Germline V gene data show CDR1 as SNHLY and CDR2 as FYNNEI. The CDR3 spans 13 residues.

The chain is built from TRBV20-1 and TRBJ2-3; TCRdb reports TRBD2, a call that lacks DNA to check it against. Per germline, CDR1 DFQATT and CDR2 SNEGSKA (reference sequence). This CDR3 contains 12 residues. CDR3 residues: CSAGTKHDTQYF.

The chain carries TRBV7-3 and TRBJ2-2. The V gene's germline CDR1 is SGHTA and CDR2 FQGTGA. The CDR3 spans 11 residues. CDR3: CASGTTGELFF.